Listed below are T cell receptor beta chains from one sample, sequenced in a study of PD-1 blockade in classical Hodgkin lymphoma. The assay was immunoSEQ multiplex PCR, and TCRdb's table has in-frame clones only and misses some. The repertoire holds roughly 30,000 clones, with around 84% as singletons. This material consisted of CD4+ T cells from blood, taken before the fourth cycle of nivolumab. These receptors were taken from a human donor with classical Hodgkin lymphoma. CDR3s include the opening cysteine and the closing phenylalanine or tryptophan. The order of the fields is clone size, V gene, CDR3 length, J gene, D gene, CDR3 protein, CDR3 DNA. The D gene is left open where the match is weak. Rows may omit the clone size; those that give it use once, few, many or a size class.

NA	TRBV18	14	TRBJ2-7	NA	CASSQSGAPGEQYF	TGTGCCAGCTCACAGTCGGGGGCCCCGGGCGAGCAGTACTTC
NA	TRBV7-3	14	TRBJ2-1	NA	CASSPLPTSTQQFF	TGTGCCAGCAGCCCGCTCCCTACTAGCACTCAGCAGTTCTTC
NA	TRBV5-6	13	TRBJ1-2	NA	CASSLASGAGYTF	TGTGCCAGCAGCTTGGCGTCAGGGGCCGGCTACACCTTC
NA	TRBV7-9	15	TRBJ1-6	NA	CASGATVGSDSPLHF	TGTGCCAGCGGCGCCACAGTGGGGTCGGATTCACCCCTCCACTTT
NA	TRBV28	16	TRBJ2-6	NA	CASSFLGSEGANVLTF	TGTGCCAGCAGTTTTCTGGGTTCTGAGGGGGCCAACGTCCTGACTTTC
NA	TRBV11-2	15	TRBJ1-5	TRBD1	CASSFPPGQGNRQHF	TGTGCCAGCAGCTTCCCACCGGGACAGGGGAATCGTCAGCATTTT
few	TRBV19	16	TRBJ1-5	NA	CASSIGGLGGNQPQHF	TGTGCCAGTAGTATAGGGGGCCTCGGGGGCAATCAGCCCCAGCATTTT
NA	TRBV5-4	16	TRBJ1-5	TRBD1	CASSLGGQGADQPQHF	TGTGCCAGCAGCTTGGGGGGACAGGGGGCAGATCAGCCCCAGCATTTT
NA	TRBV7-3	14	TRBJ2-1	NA	CASSPLGGYNEQFF	TGTGCCAGCAGCCCATTAGGGGGGTACAATGAGCAGTTCTTC
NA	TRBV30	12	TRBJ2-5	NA	CAWSVFRETQYF	TGTGCCTGGAGTGTTTTTCGGGAGACCCAGTACTTC
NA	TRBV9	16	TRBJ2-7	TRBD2	CASSVASGRDTYEQYF	TGTGCCAGCAGCGTAGCTAGCGGGAGGGACACCTACGAGCAGTACTTC
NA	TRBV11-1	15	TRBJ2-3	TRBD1	CASSSQGALTDTQYF	TGTGCCAGCAGCTCACAGGGGGCCCTCACAGATACGCAGTATTTT
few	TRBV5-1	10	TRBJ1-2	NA	CASRGEGYTF	TGCGCCAGCAGAGGGGAAGGCTACACCTTC
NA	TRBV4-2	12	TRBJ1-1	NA	CASSQSAGQAFF	TGTGCCAGCAGCCAATCCGCAGGGCAAGCTTTCTTT
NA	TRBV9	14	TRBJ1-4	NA	CASSVGQAYEKLFF	TGTGCCAGCAGCGTAGGGCAGGCGTATGAAAAACTGTTTTTT
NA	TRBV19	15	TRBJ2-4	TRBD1	CASGTGFLAKNIQYF	TGTGCCAGTGGGACAGGGTTTCTAGCCAAAAACATTCAGTACTTC
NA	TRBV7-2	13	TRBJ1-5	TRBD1	CASSGQGNQPQHF	TGTGCCAGCAGTGGACAGGGGAATCAGCCCCAGCATTTT
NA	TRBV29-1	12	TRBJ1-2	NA	CSDLDSFYGYTF	TGCAGCGACCTGGACAGCTTTTATGGCTACACCTTC
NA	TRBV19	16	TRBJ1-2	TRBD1	CASSGRDRGHSYGYTF	TGTGCCAGTAGTGGGCGGGACAGGGGGCACAGCTATGGCTACACCTTC
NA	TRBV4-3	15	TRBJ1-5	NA	CASSQGQGFNQPQHF	TGCGCCAGCAGCCAAGGCCAGGGCTTCAATCAGCCCCAGCATTTT
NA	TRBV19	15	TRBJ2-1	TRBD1	CASSIGQGAYNEQFF	TGTGCCAGTAGTATAGGTCAGGGGGCGTACAATGAGCAGTTCTTC
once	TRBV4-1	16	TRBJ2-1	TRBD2	CASSQDNAGGYNEQFF	TGCGCCAGCAGCCAAGATAACGCGGGGGGCTACAATGAGCAGTTCTTC
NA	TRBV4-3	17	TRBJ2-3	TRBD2	CASSQDRTSGVPDTQYF	TGCGCCAGCAGCCAAGATCGTACTAGCGGGGTCCCAGATACGCAGTATTTT
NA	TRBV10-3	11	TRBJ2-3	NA	CAIRGEDTQYF	TGTGCCATCAGGGGGGAAGATACGCAGTATTTT
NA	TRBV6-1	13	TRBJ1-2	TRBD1	CASKGQGLGGYTF	TGTGCCAGCAAAGGACAGGGCCTCGGGGGCTACACCTTC
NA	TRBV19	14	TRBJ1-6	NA	CASKTGGNNSPLHF	TGTGCCAGTAAAACCGGGGGCAATAATTCACCCCTCCACTTT
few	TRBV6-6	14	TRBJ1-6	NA	CASSYRGGNSPLHF	TGTGCCAGCAGTTACCGCGGGGGCAACTCACCCCTCCACTTT
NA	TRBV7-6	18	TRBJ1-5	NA	CASSLFHRAGYSNQPQHF	TGTGCCAGCAGCTTATTTCACAGGGCCGGGTATAGCAATCAGCCCCAGCATTTT
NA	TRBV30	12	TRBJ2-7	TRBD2	CAWTAGGYEQYF	TGTGCCTGGACAGCGGGGGGCTACGAGCAGTACTTC
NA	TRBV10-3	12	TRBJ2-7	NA	CAISEVAGEQYF	TGTGCCATCAGTGAGGTGGCGGGGGAGCAGTACTTC
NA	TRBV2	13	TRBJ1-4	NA	CALDRSKGEKLFF	TGTGCCCTAGATCGGTCGAAGGGGGAAAAACTGTTTTTT
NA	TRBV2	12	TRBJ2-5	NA	CASSPPPETQYF	TGTGCCAGCAGTCCTCCTCCGGAGACCCAGTACTTC
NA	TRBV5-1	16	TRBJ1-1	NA	CASSLNPTVSNTEAFF	TGCGCCAGCAGCCTTAATCCGACAGTATCAAACACTGAAGCTTTCTTT